This TCR beta chain derives from a study of blood T cell repertoires in COVID-19. Whole-study context: Donors in the United States, Italy and Spain gave samples during acute or convalescent COVID-19. T cells, B-cell-depleted T cells, or PBMCs provided the cDNA or gDNA that served as material.

In the original processing: Estimation of nucleated cell counts was performed using reference gene primer amplification. Produced via immunoSEQ multiplex PCR; TCRdb's table is partial and in-frame only. V, J and clone size were drawn from that table, and D and trimming were deduced from the DNA. Among about 100,000 clones, over 75% were seen once, and the ten largest hold less than 7.5%. This CDR3 has 14 amino acids. The germline CDR1 and CDR2 sequences are SGDLS and YYNGEE. Trimming at V came to 4 bases and at J to 4 bases, leaving 6 bases not matched to a gene. Sequencing input: peripheral blood. This clonotype originated in a woman aged 55-70 years with acute or convalescent COVID-19. V gene TRBV9 combines with J gene TRBJ2-7, with TRBD1 identical over 9 bases. CDR3: CASSRGQGTYEQYF. CDR3 nucleotide sequence: TGTGCCAGCAGCAGGGGACAGGGTACATACGAGCAGTACTTC.